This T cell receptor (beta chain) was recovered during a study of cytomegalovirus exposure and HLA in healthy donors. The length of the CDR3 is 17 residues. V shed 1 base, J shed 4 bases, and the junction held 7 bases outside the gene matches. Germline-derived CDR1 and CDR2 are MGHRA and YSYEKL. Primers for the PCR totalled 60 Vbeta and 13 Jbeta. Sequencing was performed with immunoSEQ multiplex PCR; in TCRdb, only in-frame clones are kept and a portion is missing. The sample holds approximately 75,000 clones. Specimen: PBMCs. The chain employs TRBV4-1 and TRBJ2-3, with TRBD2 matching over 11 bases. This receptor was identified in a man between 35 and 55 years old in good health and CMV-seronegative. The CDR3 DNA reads TGCGCCAGCAGCCAAGGGGCTAGCGGGAGGCGAGCAGATACGCAGTATTTT. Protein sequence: CASSQGASGRRADTQYF.